This T cell receptor beta chain emerged from a study of blood T cell repertoires in COVID-19. Study-wide background: Samples representing acute and convalescent COVID-19 were sourced from the United States, Italy and Spain. The analysed material was cDNA or gDNA that came from T cells, B-cell-depleted T cells, or PBMCs.

Germline V gene sequence: CDR1 MDHEN, CDR2 SYDVKM. With 2 bases clipped from V and 2 bases from J, the junction kept 2 bases outside the gene matches. This CDR3 contains 14 residues. This clone came up once. Original data processing: It was from reference gene primer amplification that nucleated cell counts were estimated. The method was immunoSEQ multiplex PCR; TCRdb's version includes in-frame clones alone and lacks a portion of them. The V and J calls and clone size were taken over from that table, and D and trimming were inferred from the DNA. The data show around 130,000 clones, over 65% seen once.

This sequence was found in a man in his sixties with acute or convalescent COVID-19. The material sequenced was peripheral blood. The V gene is TRBV28, the J gene TRBJ1-1; 7 bases map to TRBD1. In DNA, the CDR3 is TGTGCCAGCAGTTTAACAGGGGAAAACACTGAAGCTTTCTTT. This translates into CASSLTGENTEAFF.